This T cell receptor beta chain is drawn from a study of shared clonotypes between healthy human individuals. On this clone: The antigen is not known.

The study separated CD4+ cells into CD45RA+ naive and CD45RA-negative memory subsets. Study-level results: The study found roughly 5.3% of naive CD4 clonotypes shared across four donors. Only blood samples were collected, and tissue repertoires likely differ.

On sorted subsets, replicate PCRs used about 180 ng DNA, or 25,000 to 35,000 T cell genomes. Some clones are missing from TCRdb's copy, which holds only in-frame ones; the method was immunoSEQ multiplex PCR. Found here are some 1.5 million clones, roughly 96% of them singletons; the top ten hold approximately 1.1%. This TCR came from a young man in good health. Sequencing used naive CD4+ T cells sorted from blood. Stated subset: CD45RA+ positively selected.

The CDR3: CASSGTFRPDTQYF. CDR3 coding DNA: TGTGCCAGCTCGGGGACATTTCGTCCAGATACGCAGTATTTT. The J gene is TRBJ2-3, the V gene TRBV11-2, with a weak D call TRBD1 (6 bases). V lost 8 bases and J 4 bases, leaving 16 bases between the germline ends. Per the germline V gene, CDR1 is SGHAT and CDR2 is FQNNGV. The CDR3 sequence is 14 residues long.